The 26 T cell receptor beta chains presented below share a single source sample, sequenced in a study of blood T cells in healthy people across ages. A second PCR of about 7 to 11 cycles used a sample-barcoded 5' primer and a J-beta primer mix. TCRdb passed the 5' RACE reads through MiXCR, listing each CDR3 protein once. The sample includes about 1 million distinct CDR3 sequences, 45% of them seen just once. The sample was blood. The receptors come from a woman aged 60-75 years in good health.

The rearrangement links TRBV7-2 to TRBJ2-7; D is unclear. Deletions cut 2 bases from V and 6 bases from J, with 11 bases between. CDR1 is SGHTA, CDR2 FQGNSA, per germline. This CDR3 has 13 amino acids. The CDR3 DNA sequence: TGTGCCAGCAGCTTAATAGGTGGCTCCGAGCAGTACTTC. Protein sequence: CASSLIGGSEQYF.

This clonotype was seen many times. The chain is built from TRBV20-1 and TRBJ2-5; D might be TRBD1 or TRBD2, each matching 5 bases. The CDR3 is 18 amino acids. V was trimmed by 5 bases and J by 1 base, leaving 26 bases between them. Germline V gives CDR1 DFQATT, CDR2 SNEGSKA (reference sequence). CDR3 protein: CSASTGTNGHSVQETQYF. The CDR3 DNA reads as TGCAGTGCTTCAACCGGGACCAACGGGCATTCCGTCCAAGAGACCCAGTACTTC.

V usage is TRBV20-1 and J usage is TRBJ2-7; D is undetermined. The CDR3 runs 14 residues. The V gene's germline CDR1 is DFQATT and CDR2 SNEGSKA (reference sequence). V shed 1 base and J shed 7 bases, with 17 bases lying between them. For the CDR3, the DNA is TGCAGTGCTAGAGGCCCTAGTACCCCCTTTGAGCAGTACTTC. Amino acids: CSARGPSTPFEQYF.

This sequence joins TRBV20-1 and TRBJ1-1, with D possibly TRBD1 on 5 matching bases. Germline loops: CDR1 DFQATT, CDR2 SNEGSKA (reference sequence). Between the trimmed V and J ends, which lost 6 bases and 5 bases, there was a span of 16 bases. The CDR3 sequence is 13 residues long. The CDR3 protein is CSAMNGGGTEAFF. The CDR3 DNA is TGCAGTGCCATGAACGGGGGTGGGACTGAAGCTTTCTTT.

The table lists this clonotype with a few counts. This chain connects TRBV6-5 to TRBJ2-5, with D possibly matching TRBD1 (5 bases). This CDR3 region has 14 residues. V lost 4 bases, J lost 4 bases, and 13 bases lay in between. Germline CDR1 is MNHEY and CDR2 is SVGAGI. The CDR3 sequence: CASSWAGGAETQYF. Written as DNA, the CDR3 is TGTGCCAGCAGTTGGGCCGGTGGGGCAGAGACCCAGTACTTC.

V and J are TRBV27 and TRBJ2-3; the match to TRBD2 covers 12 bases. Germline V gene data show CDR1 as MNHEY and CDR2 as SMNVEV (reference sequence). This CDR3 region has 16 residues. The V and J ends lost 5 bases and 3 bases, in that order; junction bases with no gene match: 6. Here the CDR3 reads CASSPPSGRETDTQYF. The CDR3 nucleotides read TGTGCCAGCAGTCCCCCTAGCGGGAGGGAAACAGATACGCAGTATTTT.

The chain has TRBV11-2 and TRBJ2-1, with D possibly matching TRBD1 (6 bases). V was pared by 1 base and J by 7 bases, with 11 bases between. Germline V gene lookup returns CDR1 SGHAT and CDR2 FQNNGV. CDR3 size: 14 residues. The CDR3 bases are TGTGCCAGCAGCTTAGTGGACAGCGTGAATGAGCAGTTCTTC. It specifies CASSLVDSVNEQFF.

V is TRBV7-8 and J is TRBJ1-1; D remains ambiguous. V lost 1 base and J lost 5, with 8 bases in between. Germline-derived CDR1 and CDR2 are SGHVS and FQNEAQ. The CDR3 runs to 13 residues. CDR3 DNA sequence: TGTGCCAGCAGCTTAGATAGTAAGACTGAAGCTTTCTTT. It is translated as CASSLDSKTEAFF. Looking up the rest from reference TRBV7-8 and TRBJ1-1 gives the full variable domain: GAGVSQSPRYKVAKRGQDVALRCDPISGHVSLFWYQQALGQGPEFLTYFQNEAQLDKSGLPSDRFFAERPEGSVSTLKIQRTQQEDSAVYLCASSLDSKTEAFFGQGTRLTVV.

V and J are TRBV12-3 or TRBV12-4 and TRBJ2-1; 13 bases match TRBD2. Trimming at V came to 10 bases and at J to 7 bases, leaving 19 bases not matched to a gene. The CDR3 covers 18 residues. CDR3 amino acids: CAKQFTFRTSGSRNEQFF. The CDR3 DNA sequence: TGTGCCAAGCAGTTTACCTTTAGGACTAGCGGGAGTAGGAATGAGCAGTTCTTC.

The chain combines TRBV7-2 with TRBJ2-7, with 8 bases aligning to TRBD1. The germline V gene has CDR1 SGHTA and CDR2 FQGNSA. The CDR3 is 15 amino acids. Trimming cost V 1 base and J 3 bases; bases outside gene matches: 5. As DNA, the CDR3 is TGTGCCAGCAGCTTAGTGGGGACAGGCTTCTACGAGCAGTACTTC. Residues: CASSLVGTGFYEQYF.

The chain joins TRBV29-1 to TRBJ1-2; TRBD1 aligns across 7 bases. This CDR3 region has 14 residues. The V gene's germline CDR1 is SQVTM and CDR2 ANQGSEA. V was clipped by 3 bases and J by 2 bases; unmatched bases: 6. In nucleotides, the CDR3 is TGCAGCGTTGAGACAGGGATCAGAAACTATGGCTACACCTTC. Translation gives CSVETGIRNYGYTF.

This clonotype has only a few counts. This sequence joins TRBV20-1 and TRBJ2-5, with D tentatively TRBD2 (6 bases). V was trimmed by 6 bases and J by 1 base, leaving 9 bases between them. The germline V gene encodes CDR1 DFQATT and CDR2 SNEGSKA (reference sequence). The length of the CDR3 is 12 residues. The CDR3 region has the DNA TGCAGTGCCAGGGACTTCCAAGAGACCCAGTACTTC. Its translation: CSARDFQETQYF.

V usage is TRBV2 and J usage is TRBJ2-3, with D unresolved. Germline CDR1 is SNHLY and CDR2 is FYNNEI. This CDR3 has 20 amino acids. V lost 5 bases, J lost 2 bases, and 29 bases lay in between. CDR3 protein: CASSRTLPSNYWAVTDTQYF. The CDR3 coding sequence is TGTGCCAGCAGTCGAACCCTACCAAGTAACTACTGGGCGGTCACAGATACGCAGTATTTT.

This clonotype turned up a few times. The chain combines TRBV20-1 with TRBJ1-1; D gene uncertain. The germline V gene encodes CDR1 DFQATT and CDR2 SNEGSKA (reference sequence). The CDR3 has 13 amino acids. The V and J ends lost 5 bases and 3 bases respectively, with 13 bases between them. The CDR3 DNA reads TGCAGTGCTGAGGGCGCGGGGTACACTGAAGCTTTCTTT. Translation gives CSAEGAGYTEAFF.

CDR3 region: CASSYSKRGQGTLKQFF. The CDR3, as DNA: TGTGCCAGCAGTTACTCCAAGCGGGGACAGGGGACGCTTAAGCAGTTCTTC. The chain combines TRBV6-6 with TRBJ2-1; 10 bases map to TRBD1. The trim removed 0 bases at V and 11 bases at J, leaving 13 bases unmatched. This CDR3 contains 17 residues. CDR1 is MNHNY, CDR2 SVGAGI, per germline (reference sequence).

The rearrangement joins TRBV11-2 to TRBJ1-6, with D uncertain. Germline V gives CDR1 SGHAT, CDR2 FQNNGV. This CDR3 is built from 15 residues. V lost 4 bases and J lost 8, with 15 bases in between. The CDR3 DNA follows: TGTGCCAGCAGCTCTGTTCGGGGAAGGGATTCACCCCTCCACTTT. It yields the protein CASSSVRGRDSPLHF.

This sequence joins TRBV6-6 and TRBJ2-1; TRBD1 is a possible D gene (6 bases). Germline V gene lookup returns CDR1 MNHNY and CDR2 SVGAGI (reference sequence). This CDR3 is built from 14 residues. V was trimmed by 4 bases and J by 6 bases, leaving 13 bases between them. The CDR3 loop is CASSLLRGSNEQFF. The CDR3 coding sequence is TGTGCCAGCAGTTTGCTGAGGGGGTCCAATGAGCAGTTCTTC.

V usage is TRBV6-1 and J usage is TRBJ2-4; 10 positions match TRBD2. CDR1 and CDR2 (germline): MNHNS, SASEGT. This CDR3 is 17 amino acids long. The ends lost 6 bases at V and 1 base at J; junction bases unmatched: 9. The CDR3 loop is CASSQREGLGAKNIQYF. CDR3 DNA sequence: TGTGCCAGCAGCCAGCGGGAGGGCCTAGGGGCCAAAAACATTCAGTACTTC.

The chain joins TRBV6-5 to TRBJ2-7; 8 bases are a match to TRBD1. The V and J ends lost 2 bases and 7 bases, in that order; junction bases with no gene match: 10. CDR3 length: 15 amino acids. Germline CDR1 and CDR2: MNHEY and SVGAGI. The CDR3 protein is CASSYTGQGGGEQYF. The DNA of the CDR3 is TGTGCCAGCAGTTACACCGGACAGGGAGGTGGTGAGCAGTACTTC.

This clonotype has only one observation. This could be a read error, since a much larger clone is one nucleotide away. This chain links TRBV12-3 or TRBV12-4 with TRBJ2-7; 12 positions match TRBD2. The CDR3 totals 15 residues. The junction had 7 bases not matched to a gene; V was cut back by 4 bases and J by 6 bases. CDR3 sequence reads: CASSYQTSGSFEQYF. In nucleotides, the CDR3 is TGTGCCAGCAGTTACCAGACTAGCGGGAGTTTCGAGCAGTACTTC.

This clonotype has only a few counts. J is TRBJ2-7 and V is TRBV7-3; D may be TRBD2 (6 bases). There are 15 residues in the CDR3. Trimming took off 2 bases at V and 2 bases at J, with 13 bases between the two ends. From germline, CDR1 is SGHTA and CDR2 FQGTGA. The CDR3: CASSLLAGPPYEQYF. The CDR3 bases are TGTGCCAGCAGCTTACTTGCGGGGCCCCCCTACGAGCAGTACTTC.

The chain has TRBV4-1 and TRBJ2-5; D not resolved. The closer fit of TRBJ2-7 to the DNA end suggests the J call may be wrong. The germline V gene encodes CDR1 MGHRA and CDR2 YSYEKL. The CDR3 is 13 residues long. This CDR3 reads CASSQEGWGEQYF. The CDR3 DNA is TGCGCCAGCAGCCAAGAGGGGTGGGGCGAGCAGTACTTC.

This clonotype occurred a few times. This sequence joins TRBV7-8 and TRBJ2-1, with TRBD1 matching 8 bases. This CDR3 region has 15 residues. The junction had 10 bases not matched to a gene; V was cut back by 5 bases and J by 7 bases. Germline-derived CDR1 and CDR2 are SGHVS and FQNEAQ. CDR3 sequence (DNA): TGTGCCAGCAGCCCAGGGCAGGGGGCAGGGAATGAGCAGTTCTTC. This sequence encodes CASSPGQGAGNEQFF. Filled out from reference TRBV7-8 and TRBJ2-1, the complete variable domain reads GAGVSQSPRYKVAKRGQDVALRCDPISGHVSLFWYQQALGQGPEFLTYFQNEAQLDKSGLPSDRFFAERPEGSVSTLKIQRTQQEDSAVYLCASSPGQGAGNEQFFGPGTRLTVL.

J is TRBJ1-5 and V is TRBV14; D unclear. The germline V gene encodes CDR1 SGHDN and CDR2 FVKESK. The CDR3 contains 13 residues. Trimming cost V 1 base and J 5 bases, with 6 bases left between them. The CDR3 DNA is TGTGCCAGCAGCCAAGGGCTATATCAGCCCCAGCATTTT. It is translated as CASSQGLYQPQHF.

CDR3 sequence reads: CASSLGGGFYEQYF. The CDR3 region has the DNA TGTGCCAGCAGCTTGGGGGGAGGGTTCTACGAGCAGTACTTC. The rearrangement uses TRBV7-2 and TRBJ2-7; TRBD2 aligns across 7 bases. Per germline, CDR1 SGHTA and CDR2 FQGNSA. The CDR3 spans 14 residues. Trimming removed 3 bases from V and 3 bases from J; junction bases left unmatched: 5.

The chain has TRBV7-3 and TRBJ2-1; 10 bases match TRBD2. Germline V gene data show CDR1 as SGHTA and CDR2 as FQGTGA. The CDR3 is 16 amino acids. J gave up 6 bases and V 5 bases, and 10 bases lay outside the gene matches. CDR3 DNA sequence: TGTGCCAGCAGCAGAATTAGCGGGAGGTCAAGCAATGAGCAGTTCTTC. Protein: CASSRISGRSSNEQFF.